The 16 T cell receptor beta chains listed next were all sequenced from one sample in a study of T-cell memory formation after mild COVID-19. From the 5' RACE reads, TCRdb called clonotypes with MiXCR, one entry per CDR3 protein. There are hundreds of thousands of distinct CDR3 sequences in the sample; 20% occur only once, and roughly an eighth lies in the top ten. Material for sequencing was PBMCs or a T cell subset sorted from them (not recorded which). Receptors originate from an adult woman who had mild COVID-19 (a few samples of this study predate the infection). Cell type and time point are not known.

This clonotype was counted only a few times. The CDR3 protein is CASRATPDRANSPLHF. In nucleotides, the CDR3 is TGTGCCAGCAGGGCCACCCCGGACAGGGCTAATTCACCCCTCCACTTT. V is TRBV12-3 or TRBV12-4 and J is TRBJ1-6; 8 bases map to TRBD1. V trimming: 6 bases; J trimming: 6 bases; junction bases outside the gene matches: 10. CDR3 length equals 16 residues.

The rearrangement links TRBV30 to TRBJ1-5; the match to TRBD1 covers 7 bases. V lost 7 bases and J lost 4; bases outside the gene matches: 10. Per germline, CDR1 GTSNPN and CDR2 SVGIG (reference sequence). This CDR3 is 14 amino acids long. The CDR3 here is CASQGIGLNQPQHF. CDR3 sequence (DNA): TGTGCCTCACAGGGGATCGGCCTTAATCAGCCCCAGCATTTT.

The V gene is TRBV5-1, the J gene TRBJ2-7; 8 positions match TRBD1. Germline values: CDR1 SGHRS, CDR2 YFSETQ. This CDR3 comprises 16 residues. With 4 bases clipped from V and 5 bases from J, the junction kept 14 bases outside the gene matches. The chain's CDR3 is CASSNGQGSFYDEQYF. CDR3 in DNA: TGCGCCAGCAGCAACGGACAGGGAAGCTTTTATGACGAGCAGTACTTC.

J is TRBJ1-4 and V is TRBV4-2; 10 bases agree with TRBD1. This CDR3 is 16 amino acids long. CDR1 is LGHNA and CDR2 is YNFKEQ in the germline V gene. Losses at the gene ends were 5 bases for V and 5 bases for J; bases not matched to a gene: 8. This CDR3 reads CASSASPGQGNEKLFF. The CDR3 coding sequence is TGTGCCAGCAGCGCAAGCCCGGGACAGGGGAATGAAAAACTGTTTTTT.

V is TRBV7-9 and J is TRBJ2-2; 8 bases line up with TRBD2. The CDR3 runs 16 residues. From germline, CDR1 is SEHNR and CDR2 FQNEAQ (reference sequence). Trimming at V came to 5 bases and at J to 1 base, leaving 6 bases not matched to a gene. CDR3 bases: TGTGCCAGCAGCGTCAGCGGGGGCCGGAACACCGGGGAGCTGTTTTTT. Residues: CASSVSGGRNTGELFF.

This clonotype has a count of ten or more. The chain joins TRBV7-8 to TRBJ2-3; 11 nucleotides match TRBD1. The CDR3 covers 15 residues. The V gene end was trimmed by 4 bases and the J gene end by 3 bases; junction bases not matched to a gene: 3. The germline gives CDR1 SGHVS, CDR2 FQNEAQ. CDR3 nucleotides: TGTGCCAGCAGCTGGGACAGGGGGTCGACAGATACGCAGTATTTT. It specifies CASSWDRGSTDTQYF.

The CDR3 DNA sequence: TGTGCCAGCAGTTTATATTTCCTCCGGGACAGGGGTTTGACAGATACGCAGTATTTT. The encoded protein is CASSLYFLRDRGLTDTQYF. The chain links TRBV28 to TRBJ2-3; TRBD1 aligns across 10 bases. Germline values: CDR1 MDHEN, CDR2 SYDVKM. The CDR3 covers 19 residues. Trimming removed 1 base from V and 3 bases from J; junction bases left unmatched: 13.

This clonotype occurred a few times. The chain recombines TRBV6-6 with TRBJ2-7; 8 bases agree with TRBD2. This CDR3 contains 14 residues. Per the germline V gene, CDR1 is MNHNY and CDR2 is SVGAGI (reference sequence). Trimming cost V 7 bases and J 2 bases; bases outside gene matches: 7. CDR3 protein: CASTDSGEPYEQYF. CDR3 coding DNA: TGTGCCAGCACCGATAGCGGGGAACCCTACGAGCAGTACTTC.

The genes are TRBV14 and TRBJ2-7; 10 nucleotides agree with TRBD2. The CDR3 loop spans 20 amino acids. CDR1 and CDR2 (germline): SGHDN, FVKESK. The V segment lost 4 bases and the J segment 4 bases; nucleotides outside the gene matches: 22. CDR3 sequence reads: CASSLGLAETTPWAYYEQYF. In DNA form, the CDR3 reads TGTGCCAGCAGCCTAGGACTAGCGGAGACCACACCCTGGGCCTATTACGAGCAGTACTTC.

The chain uses TRBV21-1 and TRBJ1-3; the D call TRBD1 from the table was never checked on the DNA. TRBV21-1 is labeled a pseudogene. The CDR3 is made up of 18 amino acids. The CDR3 loop is CASSKNSQGRAAGNTIYF. CDR3 nucleotide sequence: TGTGCCAGCAGCAAGAACAGCCAGGGTAGAGCTGCTGGAAACACCATATATTTT.

This clonotype was observed a few times. V is TRBV6-5 and J is TRBJ2-5, with TRBD1 identical over 10 bases. The V segment lost 7 bases and the J segment 1 base; nucleotides outside the gene matches: 9. The CDR3 contains 16 residues. The germline V gene encodes CDR1 MNHEY and CDR2 SVGAGI. The CDR3 is CASNQGTGASQETQYF. CDR3 nucleotide sequence: TGTGCCAGCAACCAGGGGACAGGGGCATCCCAAGAGACCCAGTACTTC.

This clonotype has only a few counts. The V gene is TRBV20-1, the J gene TRBJ1-1, with a weak D call TRBD1 (5 bases). CDR1 and CDR2 from the germline V gene are DFQATT and SNEGSKA (reference sequence). The CDR3 totals 16 residues. V lost 0 bases and J 8 bases, leaving 22 bases between the germline ends. The CDR3 loop reads CSARDRPRTPELEAFF. The CDR3 DNA reads TGCAGTGCTAGAGATCGTCCCAGGACACCCGAACTCGAAGCTTTCTTT.

The chain has TRBV20-1 and TRBJ1-1, with D perhaps matching TRBD1 (5 bases). Between the trimmed V and J ends, which lost 0 bases and 2 bases, there was a span of 16 bases. There are 16 residues in the CDR3. Germline V CDR1 and CDR2: DFQATT, SNEGSKA (reference sequence). The CDR3: CSARDLNGAENTEAFF. The CDR3 region has the DNA TGCAGTGCTAGAGATTTAAATGGGGCCGAAAACACTGAAGCTTTCTTT.

The chain joins TRBV7-9 to TRBJ2-7; D gene ambiguous. V was pared by 1 base and J by 2 bases, with 9 bases between. CDR1 and CDR2 (germline): SEHNR, FQNEAQ (reference sequence). The CDR3 runs 14 residues. DNA for the CDR3: TGTGCCAGCAGCTTAGAAGCGCCAACCTACGAGCAGTACTTC. Protein product: CASSLEAPTYEQYF.

As regards this clonotype: An end of the junction does not agree with germline; a read error may underlie this. The chain is built from TRBV4-2 and TRBJ2-1, with D perhaps TRBD2 (6 bases). The V gene's germline CDR1 is LGHNA and CDR2 YNFKEQ. This CDR3 contains 14 residues. This CDR3 is CDSSQDGGGAGQFF. In DNA, the CDR3 is TGTGACAGCAGCCAAGACGGTGGGGGAGCGGGGCAGTTCTTC.

The chain recombines TRBV29-1 with TRBJ2-1; 13 bases map to TRBD2. The CDR3 contains 14 residues. Germline CDR1 reads SQVTM; CDR2 reads ANQGSEA. Germline trimming cut 4 bases from V and 4 bases from J; bases unmatched to any gene: 1. The CDR3 sequence is CSVGGLAGYNEQFF. CDR3 DNA sequence: TGCAGCGTTGGGGGACTAGCGGGGTACAATGAGCAGTTCTTC.